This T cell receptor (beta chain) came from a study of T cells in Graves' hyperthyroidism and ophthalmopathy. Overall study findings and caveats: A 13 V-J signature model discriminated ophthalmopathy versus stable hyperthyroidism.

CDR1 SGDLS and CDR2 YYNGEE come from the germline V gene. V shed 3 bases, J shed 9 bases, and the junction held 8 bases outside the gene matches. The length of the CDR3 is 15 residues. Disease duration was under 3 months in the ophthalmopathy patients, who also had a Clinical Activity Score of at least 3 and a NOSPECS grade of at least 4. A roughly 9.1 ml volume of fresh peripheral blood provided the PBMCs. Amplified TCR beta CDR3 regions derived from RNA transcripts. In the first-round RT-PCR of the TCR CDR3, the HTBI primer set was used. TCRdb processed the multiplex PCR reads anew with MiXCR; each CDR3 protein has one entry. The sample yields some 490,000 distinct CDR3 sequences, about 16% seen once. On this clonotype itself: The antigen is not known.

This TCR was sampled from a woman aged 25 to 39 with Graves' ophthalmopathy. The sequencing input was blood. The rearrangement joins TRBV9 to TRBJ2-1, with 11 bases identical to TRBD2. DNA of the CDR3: TGTGCCAGCAGCGCTGTACTAGCGGGGGCAAGTGAGCAGTTCTTC. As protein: CASSAVLAGASEQFF.